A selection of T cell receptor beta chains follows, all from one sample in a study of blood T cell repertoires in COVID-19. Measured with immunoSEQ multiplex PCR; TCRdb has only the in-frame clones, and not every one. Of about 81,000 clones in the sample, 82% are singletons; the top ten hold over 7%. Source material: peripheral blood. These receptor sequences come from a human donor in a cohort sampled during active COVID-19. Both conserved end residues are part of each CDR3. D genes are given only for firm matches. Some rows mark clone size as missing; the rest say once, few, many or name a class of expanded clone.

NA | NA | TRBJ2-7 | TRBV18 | TGTGCCAGCTCACCGAATTGGGGGGGGCACTCCTACGAGCAGTACTTC | CASSPNWGGHSYEQYF
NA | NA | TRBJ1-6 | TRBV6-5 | TGTGCCAGCAGTTTGTCCCTATTTCCGGTTAGTTCACCCCTCCACTTT | CASSLSLFPVSSPLHF
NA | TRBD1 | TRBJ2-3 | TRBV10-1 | TGCGCCAGCAGTGGGGGACAGGGGAGCACAGATACGCAGTATTTT | CASSGGQGSTDTQYF
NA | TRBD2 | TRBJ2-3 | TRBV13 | TGTGCCAGCACCTCGCGGGGACTAGCGTCCACAGATACGCAGTATTTT | CASTSRGLASTDTQYF
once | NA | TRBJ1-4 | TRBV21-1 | TGTGCCAGCAGCATTAGGGACAGGGCTGTCGTTGGGGGGCCCGGGGAAAAACTGTTTTTT | CASSIRDRAVVGGPGEKLFF
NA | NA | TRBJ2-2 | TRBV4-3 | TGCGCCAGCAGCCAAGAGGGGGCTGGGCCCAACCCCACCGGGGAGCTGTTTTTT | CASSQEGAGPNPTGELFF
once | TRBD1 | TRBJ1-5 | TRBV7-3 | TGTGCCAGCAGCACCACAGGGGATCAGCCCCAGCATTTT | CASSTTGDQPQHF
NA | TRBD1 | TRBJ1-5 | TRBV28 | TGTGCCAGCAGTTTCCCCAGGGGGCTTCAGCCCCAGCATTTT | CASSFPRGLQPQHF
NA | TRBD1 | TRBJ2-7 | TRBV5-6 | TGTGCCAGCAGCTTGAGGGACAGGAACTCCTACGAGCAGTACTTC | CASSLRDRNSYEQYF
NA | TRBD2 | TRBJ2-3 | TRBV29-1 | TGCAGCGTTGAGGGACTAGCGGGGGCACAAACTAGCACAGATACGCAGTATTTT | CSVEGLAGAQTSTDTQYF